The T cell receptor beta chain described here comes from a study of T cell repertoires in cytomegalovirus infection. About the study: Newly reported HLA-C-restricted and thoroughly characterized HLA-B-restricted CMV epitopes were employed.

TCRdb itself ran the reads through MiXCR, one entry per CDR3 protein. Among a few hundred thousand distinct CDR3 sequences, approximately 30% were seen once, and the ten largest hold about 13%. The CDR3 has 16 residues. The V end was cut by 0 bases, the J end by 1 base, with 12 bases between. Germline values: CDR1 SGHNT, CDR2 YENEEA. With regard to this clonotype: Its antigen is as yet unknown.

The chain joins TRBV11-3 to TRBJ2-5; D could derive from TRBD1 or TRBD2 (5 bases each). The sequence was collected from a human donor in good health (CMV status not recorded). Some clones in this sample may be carry-over from other donors' samples. This specimen consisted of cultured PBMCs, obtained from culture after CMV antigen stimulation. The CDR3 nucleotides read TGTGCCAGCAGCTTAGACCTGGGACGGCGCCAAGAGACCCAGTACTTC. Its protein product is CASSLDLGRRQETQYF. The full variable domain, in which reference TRBV11-3 and TRBJ2-5 provide the parts outside the CDR3, is EAGVVQSPRYKIIEKKQPVAFWCNPISGHNTLYWYLQNLGQGPELLIRYENEEAVDDSQLPKDRFSAERLKGVDSTLKIQPAELGDSAVYLCASSLDLGRRQETQYFGPGTRLLVL.